The 2 T cell receptor beta chains presented below share a single source sample, sequenced in a study of CD8 T cells in cerebrospinal fluid in Alzheimer's disease. Each CDR3 protein gets one entry in TCRdb, which reprocessed the 10x single-cell sequencing reads and gives no DNA. The sample table sets out 1,400 to 1,500 distinct CDR3 sequences. Sample: cerebrospinal fluid. The receptors were gathered from a human donor with Alzheimer's disease.

This clonotype is medium-sized by frequency. This chain links TRBV19 with TRBJ2-7. Per germline, CDR1 LNHDA and CDR2 SQIVND (reference sequence). This CDR3 has 14 residues. This CDR3 reads CASTIGGGGGEQYF.

Frequency places this clonotype as medium-sized. The chain combines TRBV20-1 with TRBJ1-3; with no DNA, the TCRdb D assignment of TRBD1 cannot be verified. The length of the CDR3 is 17 residues. Germline CDR1 reads DFQATT; CDR2 reads SNEGSKA (reference sequence). The CDR3 reads CSARVGTGLSSGNTIYF.